Following are 13 T cell receptor beta chains from one sample sequenced in a study of OX40 agonist ivuxolimab in advanced cancers. Here immunoSEQ multiplex PCR was the method, and the copy in TCRdb shows in-frame clones only, minus some. The sample shows under 60,000 clones, over 80% of them seen only once. The specimen was CD4+ or CD8+ T cells sorted from blood, collected in a trial of the OX40 agonist ivuxolimab. These receptors were obtained from an adult with an advanced solid tumor such as melanoma, head and neck, liver or kidney cancer.

The V call is TRBV5-1, the J call TRBJ1-6; D is unclear. From germline, CDR1 is SGHRS and CDR2 YFSETQ. The CDR3 is 15 residues long. With 0 bases removed from V and 8 bases from J, the gap between germline ends came to 12 bases. The chain's CDR3 is CASSLGAAGDSPLHF. The CDR3 DNA reads as TGCGCCAGCAGCTTGGGCGCGGCTGGGGATTCACCCCTCCACTTT.

The V call is TRBV5-6, the J call TRBJ1-2; D remains unclear. Trimming removed 3 bases from V and 8 bases from J, with 11 bases in between. CDR3 length: 12 residues. Germline CDR1 and CDR2: SGHDT and YYEEEE. For the CDR3, the DNA is TGTGCCAGCAGCTCCTACGGATGGGGCTACACCTTC. This translates into CASSSYGWGYTF.

The genes are TRBV28 and TRBJ1-1; D gene unclear. The ends were cut back, 6 bases at V and 1 base at J, with 12 bases in the middle. This CDR3 region has 14 residues. Germline-derived CDR1 and CDR2 are MDHEN and SYDVKM. The CDR3 loop reads CASRLSGKNTEAFF. CDR3 DNA sequence: TGTGCCAGCAGGCTAAGCGGGAAGAACACTGAAGCTTTCTTT.

V is TRBV14 and J is TRBJ2-7; 7 bases line up with TRBD1. From germline, CDR1 is SGHDN and CDR2 FVKESK. This CDR3 has 16 residues. V lost 1 base to trimming and J lost 6 bases; unmatched junction nucleotides: 12. CDR3 sequence reads: CASSQVAGGDIAEQYF. For the CDR3, the DNA is TGTGCCAGCAGCCAAGTTGCAGGGGGTGACATAGCCGAGCAGTACTTC.

The DNA for the CDR3 is TGCAGCGTTCCCCCTAAAAGCGGGGGCCTTGGGGAGACCCAGTACTTC. Translating gives CSVPPKSGGLGETQYF. The V and J genes are TRBV29-1 and TRBJ2-5, with 8 nucleotides matching TRBD2. The V segment lost 5 bases and the J segment 5 bases; nucleotides outside the gene matches: 16. Germline V gives CDR1 SQVTM, CDR2 ANQGSEA. This CDR3 contains 16 residues. Full variable domain (outside the CDR3, taken from reference TRBV29-1 and TRBJ2-5): SAVISQKPSRDICQRGTSLTIQCQVDSQVTMMFWYRQQPGQSLTLIATANQGSEATYESGFVIDKFPISRPNLTFSTLTVSNMSPEDSSIYLCSVPPKSGGLGETQYFGPGTRLLVL.

Note on this clone: Different DNA sequences within this sample yield the same CDR3. V is TRBV7-3 and J is TRBJ1-1; D not resolved. The V end lost 4 bases, the J end lost 0 bases, and 6 bases lay between the germline ends. Germline-derived CDR1 and CDR2 are SGHTA and FQGTGA. CDR3 size: 13 residues. CDR3 bases: TGTGCCAGCAGCTCTAGTATGAACACTGAAGCTTTCTTT. Amino acids: CASSSSMNTEAFF. Together with reference TRBV7-3 and TRBJ1-1, the CDR3 gives the full variable domain: GAGVSQTPSNKVTEKGKYVELRCDPISGHTALYWYRQSLGQGPEFLIYFQGTGAADDSGLPNDRFFAVRPEGSVSTLKIQRTERGDSAVYLCASSSSMNTEAFFGQGTRLTVV.

The V gene is TRBV28, the J gene TRBJ2-7; no clear D. In germline, CDR1 is MDHEN, CDR2 SYDVKM. The CDR3 extends over 11 amino acids. V lost 3 bases to trimming and J lost 7 bases, with 7 bases between them. For the CDR3, the DNA is TGTGCCAGCAGTTTCACTCGGGAGCAGTACTTC. This sequence encodes CASSFTREQYF. Full variable domain (rest looked up from reference TRBV28 and TRBJ2-7): DVKVTQSSRYLVKRTGEKVFLECVQDMDHENMFWYRQDPGLGLRLIYFSYDVKMKEKGDIPEGYSVSREKKERFSLILESASTNQTSMYLCASSFTREQYFGPGTRLTVT.

The chain links TRBV20-1 to TRBJ1-2; D perhaps matches TRBD1 (5 bases). The CDR3 spans 11 residues. V was pared by 4 bases and J by 7 bases, with 10 bases between. CDR1 DFQATT and CDR2 SNEGSKA come from the germline V gene (reference sequence). The chain's CDR3 is CSAMAGTGYTF. The CDR3 DNA reads as TGCAGTGCTATGGCAGGGACTGGCTACACCTTC.

The chain links TRBV5-1 to TRBJ2-2; TRBD2 agrees at 10 bases. The CDR3 loop spans 15 amino acids. Germline values: CDR1 SGHRS, CDR2 YFSETQ. V was pared by 4 bases and J by 6 bases, with 6 bases of the junction left unmatched. DNA for the CDR3: TGCGCCAGCAGCATGGGACTAGCGTATCCCGGGGAGCTGTTTTTT. Amino acid sequence: CASSMGLAYPGELFF.

The gene calls are TRBV14 and TRBJ1-2, with a weak D call TRBD1 (5 bases). This CDR3 has 13 amino acids. CDR1 is SGHDN, CDR2 FVKESK, per germline. Trimming stripped 0 bases from V and 5 bases from J, with 7 bases between. CDR3: CASSQDQGYGYTF. The CDR3, as DNA: TGTGCCAGCAGCCAAGACCAGGGTTATGGCTACACCTTC.

There are a few counts of this clone. This chain links TRBV9 with TRBJ1-1; the match to TRBD1 covers 8 bases. The CDR3 contains 15 residues. The trim removed 4 bases at V and 3 bases at J, leaving 8 bases unmatched. Looked up from germline, CDR1 is SGDLS and CDR2 is YYNGEE. The CDR3 region has the DNA TGTGCCAGCAGCCGAGGACAGGGAGGGTACACTGAAGCTTTCTTT. Protein sequence: CASSRGQGGYTEAFF.

The chain recombines TRBV15 with TRBJ1-6; D is ambiguous. There are 16 residues in the CDR3. Trimming took 5 bases from V and 2 from J, leaving 13 bases between them. Germline V CDR1 and CDR2: LNHNV, YYDKDF (reference sequence). The CDR3 DNA reads as TGTGCCACCAGCTCCCCACCCGGGGCCTATAATTCACCCCTCCACTTT. Its translation is CATSSPPGAYNSPLHF.

The CDR3 nucleotides are TGTGCCTGGAGTGAAGATGGCAGGGGGCAAGAAGAGACCCAGTACTTC. Translated, it gives CAWSEDGRGQEETQYF. This chain uses TRBV30 with TRBJ2-5, with 8 bases aligning to TRBD1. The V gene end was trimmed by 1 base and the J gene end by 3 bases; junction bases not matched to a gene: 10. The CDR3 has 16 amino acids. Germline V lookup: CDR1 GTSNPN, CDR2 SVGIG (reference sequence).